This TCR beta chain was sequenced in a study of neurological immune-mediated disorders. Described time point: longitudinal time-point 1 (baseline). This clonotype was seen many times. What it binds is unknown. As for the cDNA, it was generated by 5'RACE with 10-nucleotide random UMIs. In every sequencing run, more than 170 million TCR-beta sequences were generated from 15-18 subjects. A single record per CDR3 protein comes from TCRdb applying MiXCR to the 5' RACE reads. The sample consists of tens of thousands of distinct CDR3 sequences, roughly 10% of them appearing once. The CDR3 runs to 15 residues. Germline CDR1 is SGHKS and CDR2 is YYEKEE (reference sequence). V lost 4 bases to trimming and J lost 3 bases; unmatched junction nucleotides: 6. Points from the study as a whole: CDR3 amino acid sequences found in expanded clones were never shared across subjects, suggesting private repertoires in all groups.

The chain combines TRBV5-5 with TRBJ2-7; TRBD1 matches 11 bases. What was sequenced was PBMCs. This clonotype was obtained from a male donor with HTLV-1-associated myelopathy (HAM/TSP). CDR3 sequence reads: CASSRTGTGGYEQYF. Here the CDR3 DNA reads TGTGCCAGCAGCCGAACCGGGACAGGGGGCTACGAGCAGTACTTC.